Included here is one T cell receptor (beta chain) sequence, with context. No antigen is known for it. The germline V gene encodes CDR1 MNHNY and CDR2 SVGAGI (reference sequence). The junction had 9 bases not matched to a gene; V was cut back by 6 bases and J by 1 base. This CDR3 is built from 16 residues. The sample is drawn from a study of identifying expanded T cells in peripheral blood. Study results and caveats: Technical replicates showed approximately 1.2 changed clones; roughly two weeks 15 to 20; four weeks 19.

Assay: immunoSEQ multiplex PCR; the TCRdb copy retains only in-frame clones and omits some. Among some 75,000 clones listed, roughly 90% were seen once. The sample was blood. The chain couples TRBV6-6 to TRBJ2-7, with TRBD1 identical over 10 bases. This receptor was taken from a person between 18 and 75 years old in good health. The CDR3 bases are TGTGCCAGCAGGGCCGGGGGACAGGGGATTTCCTACGAGCAGTACTTC. Translation: CASRAGGQGISYEQYF.